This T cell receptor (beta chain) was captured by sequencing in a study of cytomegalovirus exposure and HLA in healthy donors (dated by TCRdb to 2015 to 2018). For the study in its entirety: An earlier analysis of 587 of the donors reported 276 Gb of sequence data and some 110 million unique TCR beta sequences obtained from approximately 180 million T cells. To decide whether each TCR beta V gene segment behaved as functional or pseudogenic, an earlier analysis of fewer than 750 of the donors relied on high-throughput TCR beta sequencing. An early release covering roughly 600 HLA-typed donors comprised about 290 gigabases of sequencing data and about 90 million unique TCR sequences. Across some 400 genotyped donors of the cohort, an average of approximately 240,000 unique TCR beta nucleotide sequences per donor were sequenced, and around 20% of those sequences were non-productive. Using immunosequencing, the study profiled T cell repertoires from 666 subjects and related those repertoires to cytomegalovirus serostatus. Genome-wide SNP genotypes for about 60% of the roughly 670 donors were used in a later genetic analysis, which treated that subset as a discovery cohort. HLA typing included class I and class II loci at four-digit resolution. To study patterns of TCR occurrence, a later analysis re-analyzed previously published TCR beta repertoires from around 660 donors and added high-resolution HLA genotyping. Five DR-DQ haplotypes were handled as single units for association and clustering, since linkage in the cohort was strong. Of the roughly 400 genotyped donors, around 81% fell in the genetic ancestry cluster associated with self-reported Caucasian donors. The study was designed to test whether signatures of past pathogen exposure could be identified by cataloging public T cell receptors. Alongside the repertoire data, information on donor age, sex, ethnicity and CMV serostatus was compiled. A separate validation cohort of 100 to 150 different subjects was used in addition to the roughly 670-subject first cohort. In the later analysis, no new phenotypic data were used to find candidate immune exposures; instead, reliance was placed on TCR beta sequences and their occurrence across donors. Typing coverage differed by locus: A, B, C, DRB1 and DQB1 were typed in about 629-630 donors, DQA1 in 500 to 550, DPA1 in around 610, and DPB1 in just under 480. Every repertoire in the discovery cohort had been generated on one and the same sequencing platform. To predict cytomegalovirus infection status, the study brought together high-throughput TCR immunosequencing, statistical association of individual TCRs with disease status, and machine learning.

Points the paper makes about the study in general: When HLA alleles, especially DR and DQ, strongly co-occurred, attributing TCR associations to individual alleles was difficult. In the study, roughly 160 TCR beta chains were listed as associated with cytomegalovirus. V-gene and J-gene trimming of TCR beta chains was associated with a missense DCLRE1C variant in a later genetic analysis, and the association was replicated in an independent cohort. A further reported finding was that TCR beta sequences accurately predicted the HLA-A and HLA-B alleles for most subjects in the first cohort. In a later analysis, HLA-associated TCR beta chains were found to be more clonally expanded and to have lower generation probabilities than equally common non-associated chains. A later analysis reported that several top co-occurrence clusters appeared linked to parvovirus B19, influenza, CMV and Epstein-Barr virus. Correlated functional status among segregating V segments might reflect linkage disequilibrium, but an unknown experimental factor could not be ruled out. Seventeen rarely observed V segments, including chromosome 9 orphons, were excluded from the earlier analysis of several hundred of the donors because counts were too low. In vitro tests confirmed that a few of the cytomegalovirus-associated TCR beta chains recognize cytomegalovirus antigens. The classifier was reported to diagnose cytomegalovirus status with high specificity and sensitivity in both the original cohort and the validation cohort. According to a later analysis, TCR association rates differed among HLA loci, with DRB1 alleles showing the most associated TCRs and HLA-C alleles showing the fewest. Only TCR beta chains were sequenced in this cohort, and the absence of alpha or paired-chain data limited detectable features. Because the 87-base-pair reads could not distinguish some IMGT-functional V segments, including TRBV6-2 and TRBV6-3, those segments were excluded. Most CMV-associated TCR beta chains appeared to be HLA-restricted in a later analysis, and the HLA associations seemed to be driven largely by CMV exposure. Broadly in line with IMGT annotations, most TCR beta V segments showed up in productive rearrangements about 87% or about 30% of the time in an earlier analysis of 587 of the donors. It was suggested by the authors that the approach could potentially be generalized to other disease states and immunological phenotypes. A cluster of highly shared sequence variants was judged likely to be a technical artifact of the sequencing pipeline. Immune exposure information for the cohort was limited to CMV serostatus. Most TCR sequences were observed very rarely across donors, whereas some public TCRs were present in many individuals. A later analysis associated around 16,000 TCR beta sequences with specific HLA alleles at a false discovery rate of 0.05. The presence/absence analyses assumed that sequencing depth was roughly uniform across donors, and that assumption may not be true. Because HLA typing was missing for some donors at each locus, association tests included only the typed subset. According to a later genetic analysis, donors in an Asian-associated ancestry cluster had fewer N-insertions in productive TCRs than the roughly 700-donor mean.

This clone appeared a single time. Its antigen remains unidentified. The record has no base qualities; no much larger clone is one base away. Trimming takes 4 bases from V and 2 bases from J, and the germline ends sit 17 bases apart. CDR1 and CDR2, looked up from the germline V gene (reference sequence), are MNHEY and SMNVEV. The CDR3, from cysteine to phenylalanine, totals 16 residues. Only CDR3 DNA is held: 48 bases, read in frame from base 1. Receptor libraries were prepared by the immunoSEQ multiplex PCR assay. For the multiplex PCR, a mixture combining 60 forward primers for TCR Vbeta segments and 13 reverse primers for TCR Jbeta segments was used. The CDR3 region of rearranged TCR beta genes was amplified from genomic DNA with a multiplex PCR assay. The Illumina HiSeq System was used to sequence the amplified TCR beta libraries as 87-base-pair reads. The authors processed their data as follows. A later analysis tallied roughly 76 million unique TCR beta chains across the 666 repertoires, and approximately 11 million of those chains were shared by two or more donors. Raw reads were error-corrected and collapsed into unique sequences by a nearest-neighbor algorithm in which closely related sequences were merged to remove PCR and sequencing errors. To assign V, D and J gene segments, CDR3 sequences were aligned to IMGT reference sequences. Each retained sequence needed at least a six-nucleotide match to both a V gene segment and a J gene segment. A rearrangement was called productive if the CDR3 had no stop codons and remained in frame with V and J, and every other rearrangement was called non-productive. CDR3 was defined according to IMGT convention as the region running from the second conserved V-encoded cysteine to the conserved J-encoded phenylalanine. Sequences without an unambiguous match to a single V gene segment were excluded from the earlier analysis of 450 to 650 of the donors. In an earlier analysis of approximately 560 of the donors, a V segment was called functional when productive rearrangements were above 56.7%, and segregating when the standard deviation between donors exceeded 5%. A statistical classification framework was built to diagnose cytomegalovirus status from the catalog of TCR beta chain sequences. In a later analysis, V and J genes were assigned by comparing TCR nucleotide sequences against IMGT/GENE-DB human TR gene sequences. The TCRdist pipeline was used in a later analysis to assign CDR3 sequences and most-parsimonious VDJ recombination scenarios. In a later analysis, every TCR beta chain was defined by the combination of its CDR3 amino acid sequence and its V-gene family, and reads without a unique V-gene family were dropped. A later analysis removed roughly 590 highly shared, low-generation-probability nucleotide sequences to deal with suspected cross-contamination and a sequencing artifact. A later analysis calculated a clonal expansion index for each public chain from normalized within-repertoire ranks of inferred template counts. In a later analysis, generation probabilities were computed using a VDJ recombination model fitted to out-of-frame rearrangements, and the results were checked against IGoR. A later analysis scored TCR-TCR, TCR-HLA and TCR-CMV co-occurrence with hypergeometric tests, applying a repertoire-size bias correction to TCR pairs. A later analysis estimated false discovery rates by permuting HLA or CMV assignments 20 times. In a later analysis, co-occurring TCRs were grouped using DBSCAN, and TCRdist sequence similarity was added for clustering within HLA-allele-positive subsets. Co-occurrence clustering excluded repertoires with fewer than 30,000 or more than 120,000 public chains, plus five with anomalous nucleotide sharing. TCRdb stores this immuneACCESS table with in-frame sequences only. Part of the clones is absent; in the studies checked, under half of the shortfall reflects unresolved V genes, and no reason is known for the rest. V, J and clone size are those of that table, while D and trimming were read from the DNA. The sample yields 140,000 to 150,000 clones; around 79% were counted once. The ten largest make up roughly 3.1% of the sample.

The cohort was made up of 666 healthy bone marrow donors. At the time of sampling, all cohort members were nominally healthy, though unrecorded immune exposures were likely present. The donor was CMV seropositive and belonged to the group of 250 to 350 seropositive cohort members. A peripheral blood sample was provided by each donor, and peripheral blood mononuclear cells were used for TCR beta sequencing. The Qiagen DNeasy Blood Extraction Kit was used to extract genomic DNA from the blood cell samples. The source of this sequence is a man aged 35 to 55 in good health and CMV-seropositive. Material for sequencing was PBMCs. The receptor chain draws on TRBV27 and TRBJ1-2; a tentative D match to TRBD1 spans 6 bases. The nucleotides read TGTGCCAGCAGTTCATCGGGGGGGCCTTTCAACTATGGCTACACCTTC. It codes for CASSSSGGPFNYGYTF.